This is a list of T cell receptor beta chains from one sample in a study of T cells in localized non-small cell lung cancer. The method was immunoSEQ multiplex PCR; TCRdb's version includes in-frame clones alone and lacks a portion of them. The sample yields about 45,000 clones, around 81% seen once. Material: peripheral blood mononuclear cells, obtained before any cancer treatment. The receptors were sampled from a man aged 35 to 70 with stage III lung adenocarcinoma. CDR3s include the opening cysteine and the closing phenylalanine or tryptophan. Fields, in order: CDR3 length, J gene, clone size, V gene, D gene, CDR3 protein, CDR3 DNA. The D gene is left open where the match is weak. Clone size is shown for a subset of rows, as once, few, many or a class of expanded clone.

11,TRBJ2-7,NA,TRBV2,NA,CASSEKRRAYF,TGTGCCAGCAGTGAGAAGAGGAGGGCGTACTTC
13,TRBJ2-2,NA,TRBV29-1,TRBD1,CSVYRGDTGELFF,TGCAGCGTCTACAGGGGGGACACCGGGGAGCTGTTTTTT
13,TRBJ2-3,NA,TRBV11-1,NA,CASSLQKMYTQYF,TGTGCCAGCAGCCTTCAAAAAATGTATACGCAGTATTTT
12,TRBJ2-7,NA,TRBV2,NA,CASHRLSNEQYF,TGTGCCAGCCACAGGTTGAGTAACGAGCAGTACTTC
14,TRBJ2-7,NA,TRBV5-1,NA,CASSLPGQPYEQYF,TGCGCCAGCAGCTTACCCGGACAGCCCTACGAGCAGTACTTC
11,TRBJ2-7,NA,TRBV10-3,NA,CAISEWDEQYF,TGTGCCATCAGTGAATGGGACGAGCAGTACTTC
14,TRBJ2-5,NA,TRBV29-1,TRBD1,CSVVGRQGGETQYF,TGCAGCGTTGTAGGGAGACAGGGGGGGGAGACCCAGTACTTC
14,TRBJ2-5,NA,TRBV30,NA,CAWSEIGIQETQYF,TGTGCCTGGAGCGAGATTGGAATCCAAGAGACCCAGTACTTC
15,TRBJ1-1,NA,TRBV9,NA,CASSVAGARGTEAFF,TGTGCCAGCAGCGTAGCTGGGGCGCGGGGCACTGAAGCTTTCTTT
17,TRBJ2-1,NA,TRBV5-1,TRBD2,CASSLAASGGALDEQFF,TGCGCCAGCAGCTTGGCGGCTAGCGGGGGGGCACTCGATGAGCAGTTCTTC
16,TRBJ1-1,NA,TRBV5-1,TRBD1,CASSFTGTGKYTEAFF,TGCGCCAGCAGCTTTACCGGGACAGGGAAATACACTGAAGCTTTCTTT
13,TRBJ1-2,NA,TRBV6-4,NA,CASSQGSDYGYTF,TGTGCCAGCAGTCAGGGGTCGGACTATGGCTACACCTTC
14,TRBJ2-5,NA,TRBV12-5,NA,CASGGSPLKETQYF,TGTGCTAGTGGAGGGAGTCCCCTTAAAGAGACCCAGTACTTC
15,TRBJ1-2,few,TRBV4-2,NA,CASSHSGGENYGYTF,TGTGCCAGCAGCCATAGTGGGGGAGAGAACTATGGCTACACCTTC
21,TRBJ2-4,NA,TRBV4-2,TRBD2,CASSPVLRVTSGQLAKNIQYF,TGTGCCAGCAGCCCCGTTTTGAGGGTGACTAGCGGGCAACTAGCCAAAAACATTCAGTACTTC
15,TRBJ1-2,NA,TRBV14,TRBD1,CASSPLGQGNYGYTF,TGTGCCAGCAGCCCGCTAGGACAGGGTAACTATGGCTACACCTTC
11,TRBJ2-7,NA,TRBV20-1,NA,CSARDAYEQYF,TGCAGTGCTAGAGACGCCTACGAGCAGTACTTC
14,TRBJ2-3,NA,TRBV30,TRBD1,CAWGQGAEADTQYF,TGTGCCTGGGGACAGGGGGCAGAAGCAGATACGCAGTATTTT
18,TRBJ2-1,NA,TRBV27,TRBD1,CASRGSGQGKDTYNEQFF,TGTGCCAGCAGGGGCTCCGGACAGGGGAAAGACACCTACAATGAGCAGTTCTTC
14,TRBJ2-6,once,TRBV15,NA,CATSRASGANVLTF,TGTGCCACCAGCAGAGCGTCTGGGGCCAACGTCCTGACTTTC
14,TRBJ2-5,NA,TRBV27,NA,CASSLNGGGGTQYF,TGTGCCAGCAGCTTAAACGGGGGAGGGGGGACCCAGTACTTC
16,TRBJ2-1,NA,TRBV11-2,NA,CASSPVGGGVYNEQFF,TGTGCCAGCAGCCCCGTGGGGGGCGGGGTCTACAATGAGCAGTTCTTC
14,TRBJ1-2,NA,TRBV19,NA,CASSPRGVSYGYTF,TGTGCCAGTAGTCCCCGAGGGGTTTCCTATGGCTACACCTTC
15,TRBJ2-7,NA,TRBV7-6,TRBD1,CASSLRTGGTYEQYF,TGTGCCAGCAGCTTACGGACAGGGGGGACCTACGAGCAGTACTTC
15,TRBJ2-5,NA,TRBV11-1,NA,CASSPAATGTETQYF,TGTGCCAGCAGCCCCGCCGCCACAGGGACGGAGACCCAGTACTTC
13,TRBJ2-1,few,TRBV12-5,TRBD1,CASGAGQGTEQFF,TGTGCTAGTGGGGCGGGACAGGGAACTGAGCAGTTCTTC
15,TRBJ2-7,NA,TRBV29-1,NA,CSVARDFDFSYEQYF,TGCAGCGTAGCCCGGGACTTCGACTTCTCCTACGAGCAGTACTTC
15,TRBJ2-5,NA,TRBV2,NA,CASSSSGTHLETQYF,TGTGCCAGCAGTTCATCCGGGACACACCTCGAGACCCAGTACTTC
15,TRBJ1-4,NA,TRBV9,NA,CASSVGQNNNEKLFF,TGTGCCAGCAGCGTCGGACAGAACAATAATGAAAAACTGTTTTTT
16,TRBJ2-7,few,TRBV7-8,TRBD1,CASSLLAGTGIAEQYF,TGTGCCAGCAGCTTACTGGCCGGGACAGGGATCGCCGAGCAGTACTTC
14,TRBJ1-2,NA,TRBV5-4,TRBD1,CASSLPRTGGGYTF,TGTGCCAGCAGCTTGCCTCGGACAGGAGGGGGCTACACCTTC
15,TRBJ2-5,NA,TRBV6-5,NA,CASRVAGAFQETQYF,TGTGCCAGCAGGGTTGCGGGGGCCTTCCAAGAGACCCAGTACTTC
15,TRBJ2-2,NA,TRBV4-2,NA,CASSKRGANTGELFF,TGTGCCAGCAGCAAAAGGGGGGCGAACACCGGGGAGCTGTTTTTT
14,TRBJ1-2,NA,TRBV5-4,NA,CASSLAEGVRGYTF,TGTGCCAGCAGCTTGGCCGAAGGGGTACGAGGCTACACCTTC
15,TRBJ1-3,NA,TRBV7-2,TRBD1,CASSLERGQGNTIYF,TGTGCCAGCAGCTTAGAAAGGGGGCAAGGAAACACCATATATTTT
16,TRBJ2-1,NA,TRBV18,NA,CASSPWEGAKLGEQFF,TGTGCCAGCTCACCATGGGAGGGGGCGAAGCTGGGTGAGCAGTTCTTC
14,TRBJ1-1,NA,TRBV6-6,TRBD1,CASSTTGGGTEAFF,TGTGCCAGCAGCACGACAGGGGGAGGCACTGAAGCTTTCTTT
13,TRBJ1-2,NA,TRBV9,TRBD1,CASSEDRGYGYTF,TGTGCCAGCAGCGAGGACAGGGGCTATGGCTACACCTTC
15,TRBJ1-2,NA,TRBV7-8,NA,CASSLEAGSNYGYTF,TGTGCCAGCAGCTTAGAGGCAGGGAGTAACTATGGCTACACCTTC
15,TRBJ2-7,once,TRBV19,TRBD1,CASGTGTGTSYEQYF,TGTGCCAGCGGCACCGGGACAGGGACCTCCTACGAGCAGTACTTC
15,TRBJ2-5,NA,TRBV5-1,TRBD2,CASSLRLAGGKTQYF,TGCGCCAGCAGCTTGAGACTAGCGGGGGGAAAGACCCAGTACTTC
14,TRBJ2-1,few,TRBV19,NA,CASSIGTGRGEQFF,TGTGCCAGTAGTATTGGAACAGGGAGGGGTGAGCAGTTCTTC
15,TRBJ2-1,NA,TRBV27,NA,CASSLKEYSYNEQFF,TGTGCCAGCAGTTTAAAGGAGTACTCCTACAATGAGCAGTTCTTC
15,TRBJ2-3,once,TRBV5-4,NA,CASSSPTARTDTQYF,TGTGCCAGCAGCTCACCGACAGCTCGCACAGATACGCAGTATTTT
12,TRBJ2-2,few,TRBV7-2,NA,CASSFLAGELFF,TGTGCCAGCAGCTTTTTAGCCGGGGAGCTGTTTTTT
15,TRBJ1-1,NA,TRBV25-1,NA,CASSELRNLNTEAFF,TGTGCCAGCAGTGAGCTCAGAAATTTGAACACTGAAGCTTTCTTT
14,TRBJ2-3,NA,TRBV15,NA,CATSRDGPPDTQYF,TGTGCCACCAGCAGAGATGGACCCCCAGATACGCAGTATTTT
15,TRBJ2-2,NA,TRBV9,TRBD2,CASSSSGGDTGELFF,TGTGCCAGCAGCTCCAGCGGGGGGGACACCGGGGAGCTGTTTTTT
14,TRBJ2-7,NA,TRBV6-1,TRBD1,CASSKGQGTYEQYF,TGTGCCAGCAGTAAAGGACAGGGAACCTACGAGCAGTACTTC
13,TRBJ1-1,few,TRBV6-5,NA,CASSPGHHTEAFF,TGTGCCAGCAGTCCGGGACACCACACTGAAGCTTTCTTT
13,TRBJ2-5,NA,TRBV19,NA,CASSMLGTETQYF,TGTGCCAGTAGTATGTTAGGGACCGAGACCCAGTACTTC
14,TRBJ2-7,NA,TRBV5-4,NA,CASSLGGSQYEQYF,TGTGCCAGCAGCTTGGGTGGTTCACAGTACGAGCAGTACTTC
14,TRBJ1-5,NA,TRBV2,TRBD1,CASRTGNSNQPQHF,TGTGCCAGCAGGACAGGGAACAGCAATCAGCCCCAGCATTTT
20,TRBJ2-5,NA,TRBV30,TRBD2,CAWSVTSGGISTTPRGTQYF,TGTGCCTGGAGCGTTACTAGCGGGGGGATATCTACAACCCCTCGGGGGACCCAGTACTTC